This is a list of T cell receptor beta chains from one sample in a study of blood T cells in healthy people across ages. MiXCR, applied by TCRdb to the 5' RACE reads, yields one record per CDR3 protein. In the table there are about 970,000 distinct CDR3 sequences, roughly 51% of which are singletons. The sequenced sample consisted of blood. These receptors were obtained from a woman aged 55-69 years in good health. Each CDR3 is given with its conserved first and last residue. Each record gives: clone size, J gene, D gene, V gene, CDR3 DNA, CDR3 protein. D genes are given only for firm matches. A row's size may be missing; if present it is once, few, many or a size class.

clone size: NA
J gene: TRBJ2-3
D gene: NA
V gene: TRBV4-2
CDR3 DNA: TGTGCCAGCAGCCAAGATTGGGACTCCCGCACAGATACGCAGTATTTT
CDR3 protein: CASSQDWDSRTDTQYF

clone size: NA
J gene: TRBJ1-5
D gene: TRBD1
V gene: TRBV7-8
CDR3 DNA: TGTGCCAGCAGCTTAACGACAGGGGAGCAGCCCCAGCATTTT
CDR3 protein: CASSLTTGEQPQHF

clone size: NA
J gene: TRBJ1-2
D gene: NA
V gene: TRBV25-1
CDR3 DNA: TGTGCCAGCAGTCACAACCTTCCTGGTCACTACACCTTC
CDR3 protein: CASSHNLPGHYTF

clone size: once
J gene: TRBJ1-1
D gene: NA
V gene: TRBV4-3
CDR3 DNA: TGCGCCAGCAGCCGGGAGGGCGGGAACACTGAAGCTTTCTTT
CDR3 protein: CASSREGGNTEAFF

clone size: NA
J gene: TRBJ2-1
D gene: TRBD2
V gene: TRBV20-1
CDR3 DNA: TGCAGTGCCGGGACTAGCGGGACTGGTGAGCAGTTCTTC
CDR3 protein: CSAGTSGTGEQFF

clone size: NA
J gene: TRBJ2-7
D gene: NA
V gene: TRBV4-2
CDR3 DNA: TGTGCCAGCAGCCAAGGGAAGAGAGTGGACTACGAGCAGTACTTC
CDR3 protein: CASSQGKRVDYEQYF

clone size: once
J gene: TRBJ2-2
D gene: TRBD2
V gene: TRBV6-2/TRBV6-3
CDR3 DNA: TGTGCCAGCAGTTACTCATGGGCTAGCGGCACCGGGGAGCTGTTTTTT
CDR3 protein: CASSYSWASGTGELFF

clone size: NA
J gene: TRBJ2-3
D gene: NA
V gene: TRBV11-2
CDR3 DNA: TGTGCTAGCAGCCTCACATTAGTCTCTAGCACAGATACGCAGTATTTT
CDR3 protein: CASSLTLVSSTDTQYF

clone size: few
J gene: TRBJ2-3
D gene: TRBD2
V gene: TRBV7-9
CDR3 DNA: TGTGCCAGCAGCTTGGGGACTAGCGGGGTTTCAAAGCAGTATTTT
CDR3 protein: CASSLGTSGVSKQYF

clone size: NA
J gene: TRBJ2-7
D gene: NA
V gene: TRBV7-2
CDR3 DNA: TGTGCCAGCAGCTCAGAACAGGGATTCGAGCAGTACTTC
CDR3 protein: CASSSEQGFEQYF

clone size: NA
J gene: TRBJ2-7
D gene: TRBD1
V gene: TRBV7-9
CDR3 DNA: TGTGCCAGCAGCTCCGGGGACAGGGGGCGCATCTCCTACGAGCAGTACTTC
CDR3 protein: CASSSGDRGRISYEQYF

clone size: NA
J gene: TRBJ2-4
D gene: TRBD2
V gene: TRBV13
CDR3 DNA: TGTGCCAGCAGCTCCGGGGGAGCGGGAGGACGGACTGGTATAGAGCAGTACTTC
CDR3 protein: CASSSGGAGGRTGIEQYF

clone size: many
J gene: TRBJ2-7
D gene: NA
V gene: TRBV5-6
CDR3 DNA: TGTGCCAGCAGCTTAAACGTAGGTCACAGGGAGGACGAGCAGTACTTC
CDR3 protein: CASSLNVGHREDEQYF

clone size: few
J gene: TRBJ2-1
D gene: NA
V gene: TRBV11-1
CDR3 DNA: TGTGCCAGCAGCTCGCTGGAGCCATCCTACAATGAGCAGTTCTTC
CDR3 protein: CASSSLEPSYNEQFF

clone size: NA
J gene: TRBJ1-2
D gene: NA
V gene: TRBV28
CDR3 DNA: TGTGCCAGCAGTTCCAGGGACCGTGACTTTACCTACACCTTC
CDR3 protein: CASSSRDRDFTYTF

clone size: few
J gene: TRBJ2-3
D gene: NA
V gene: TRBV6-6
CDR3 DNA: TGTGCCAGCATTCGGGGGGCATTTTCCACAGATACGCAGTATTTT
CDR3 protein: CASIRGAFSTDTQYF

clone size: NA
J gene: TRBJ2-7
D gene: NA
V gene: TRBV18
CDR3 DNA: TGTGCCAGCCGACCGGGAAATGAGCAGTACTTC
CDR3 protein: CASRPGNEQYF

clone size: NA
J gene: TRBJ1-1
D gene: TRBD1
V gene: TRBV20-1
CDR3 DNA: TGCAGTGTCGGGGGGTGGGACAGTTCAGAAGCTTTCTTT
CDR3 protein: CSVGGWDSSEAFF

clone size: NA
J gene: TRBJ2-5
D gene: NA
V gene: TRBV7-2
CDR3 DNA: TGTGCCAGCAGCTTAAGTGTGTCGGAAGAGACCCAGTACTTC
CDR3 protein: CASSLSVSEETQYF

clone size: few
J gene: TRBJ2-1
D gene: NA
V gene: TRBV5-1
CDR3 DNA: TGCGCCAGCAGCTGGCGGGACCAACGGGCCAATGAGCAGTTCTTC
CDR3 protein: CASSWRDQRANEQFF

clone size: NA
J gene: TRBJ2-1
D gene: NA
V gene: TRBV24-1
CDR3 DNA: TGTGCCACCAGTGATACGCCCTACAATGAGCAGTTCTTC
CDR3 protein: CATSDTPYNEQFF

clone size: NA
J gene: TRBJ2-3
D gene: TRBD2
V gene: TRBV12-3/TRBV12-4
CDR3 DNA: TGTGCCAGCATGACTAGCGGGAGGACAGATACGCAGTATTTT
CDR3 protein: CASMTSGRTDTQYF

clone size: few
J gene: TRBJ1-2
D gene: NA
V gene: TRBV28
CDR3 DNA: TGTGCCAGCAGGCCCCGGGGGGCGAGGAACTATGGCTACACCTTC
CDR3 protein: CASRPRGARNYGYTF

clone size: few
J gene: TRBJ2-7
D gene: TRBD1
V gene: TRBV10-3
CDR3 DNA: TGTGCCATCAGTGAGTCGATAGGACAGGGGCGGAATGAGCAGTACTTC
CDR3 protein: CAISESIGQGRNEQYF

clone size: few
J gene: TRBJ2-1
D gene: NA
V gene: TRBV7-2
CDR3 DNA: TGTGCCAGCAGCGCACAGGGGAGGGTCGCCTACAATGAGCAGTTCTTC
CDR3 protein: CASSAQGRVAYNEQFF

clone size: NA
J gene: TRBJ2-3
D gene: NA
V gene: TRBV5-1
CDR3 DNA: TGCGCCAGCAGTATGGCGGGGCAGGGGAGTGCAGATACGCAGTATTTT
CDR3 protein: CASSMAGQGSADTQYF

clone size: NA
J gene: TRBJ2-5
D gene: TRBD2
V gene: TRBV5-6
CDR3 DNA: TGTGCCAGCAGCTGGTGGACTAGCGGGAGTCAAGAGACCCAGTACTTC
CDR3 protein: CASSWWTSGSQETQYF

clone size: few
J gene: TRBJ2-1
D gene: TRBD2
V gene: TRBV12-3/TRBV12-4
CDR3 DNA: TGTGCCAGCCAGCGGGAGGCCAACTACCAGGCTGAGCAGTTCTTC
CDR3 protein: CASQREANYQAEQFF

clone size: NA
J gene: TRBJ2-3
D gene: TRBD1
V gene: TRBV6-1
CDR3 DNA: TGTGCCAGCAGTGTCTCTCGGGACAGCACAGGTACGCAGTATTTT
CDR3 protein: CASSVSRDSTGTQYF

clone size: few
J gene: TRBJ1-4
D gene: TRBD1
V gene: TRBV27
CDR3 DNA: TGTGCCAGCAGACGACAGGGGATGGGTGAAAAACTGTTTTTT
CDR3 protein: CASRRQGMGEKLFF

clone size: NA
J gene: TRBJ2-7
D gene: TRBD2
V gene: TRBV5-1
CDR3 DNA: TGCGCCAGCAGCCCGGGACAGCAACTTAAACTAGCGGGGGGTTACGAGCAGTACTTC
CDR3 protein: CASSPGQQLKLAGGYEQYF

clone size: NA
J gene: TRBJ1-2
D gene: NA
V gene: TRBV4-1
CDR3 DNA: TGCGCCAGCAGCAGGGGAATCCAGGGAGGCCGTAGCTATGGCTACACCTTC
CDR3 protein: CASSRGIQGGRSYGYTF

clone size: NA
J gene: TRBJ2-7
D gene: NA
V gene: TRBV6-2/TRBV6-3
CDR3 DNA: TGTGCCAGCAGTTACGGGACCCCAGGGAGGCTCGAGCAGTACTTC
CDR3 protein: CASSYGTPGRLEQYF

clone size: NA
J gene: TRBJ2-1
D gene: NA
V gene: TRBV2
CDR3 DNA: TGTGCCAGCAGTGATTCGGCAGGGGTATACAATGAGCAGTTCTTC
CDR3 protein: CASSDSAGVYNEQFF

clone size: NA
J gene: TRBJ2-7
D gene: NA
V gene: TRBV28
CDR3 DNA: TGTGCCAGCAGACGAAATCCGGGTTACGAGCAGTACTTC
CDR3 protein: CASRRNPGYEQYF

clone size: NA
J gene: TRBJ1-2
D gene: NA
V gene: TRBV5-1
CDR3 DNA: TGCGCCAGCAGCTTGAATTGGATTTGCGGCTACACCTTC
CDR3 protein: CASSLNWICGYTF

clone size: many
J gene: TRBJ2-7
D gene: TRBD2
V gene: TRBV28
CDR3 DNA: TGTGCCAGCAGCTCCCCTACGGGAGGAGGACCCTACGAGCAGTACTTC
CDR3 protein: CASSSPTGGGPYEQYF